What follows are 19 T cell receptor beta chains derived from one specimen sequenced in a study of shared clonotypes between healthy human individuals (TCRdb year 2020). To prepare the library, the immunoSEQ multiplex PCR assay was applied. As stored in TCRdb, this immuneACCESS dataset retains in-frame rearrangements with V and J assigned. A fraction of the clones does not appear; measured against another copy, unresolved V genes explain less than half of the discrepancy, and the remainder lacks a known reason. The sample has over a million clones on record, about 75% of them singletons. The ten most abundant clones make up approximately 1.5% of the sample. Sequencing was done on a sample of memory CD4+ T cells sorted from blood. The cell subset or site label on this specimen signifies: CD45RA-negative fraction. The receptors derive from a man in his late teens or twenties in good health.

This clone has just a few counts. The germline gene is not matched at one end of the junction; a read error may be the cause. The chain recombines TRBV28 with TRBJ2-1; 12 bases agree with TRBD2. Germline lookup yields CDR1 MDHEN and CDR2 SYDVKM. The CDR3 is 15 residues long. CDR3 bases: TGTGCCAGCAGTTTTCAGGCTAGCGGGGGGGACCGTGTGGTCTTC. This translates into CASSFQASGGDRVVF.

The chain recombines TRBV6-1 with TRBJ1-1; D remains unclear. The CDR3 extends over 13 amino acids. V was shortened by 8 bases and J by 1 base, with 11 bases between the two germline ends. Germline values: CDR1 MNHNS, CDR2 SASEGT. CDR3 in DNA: TGTGCCAGCGGGTGGAGGACGAACACTGAAGCTTTCTTT. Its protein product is CASGWRTNTEAFF.

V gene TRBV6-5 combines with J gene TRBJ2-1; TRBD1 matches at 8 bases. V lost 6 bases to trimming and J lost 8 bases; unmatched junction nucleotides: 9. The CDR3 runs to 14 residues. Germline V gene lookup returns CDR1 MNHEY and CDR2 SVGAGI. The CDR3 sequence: CASRRQGARYEQFF. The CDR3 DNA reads TGTGCCAGCAGGCGGCAGGGGGCTAGGTATGAGCAGTTCTTC.

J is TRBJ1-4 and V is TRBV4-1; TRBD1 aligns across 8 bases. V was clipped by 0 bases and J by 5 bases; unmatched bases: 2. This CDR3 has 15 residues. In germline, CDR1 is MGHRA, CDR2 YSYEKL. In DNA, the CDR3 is TGCGCCAGCAGCCAAGATAACAGGGGGAATGAAAAACTGTTTTTT. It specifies CASSQDNRGNEKLFF.

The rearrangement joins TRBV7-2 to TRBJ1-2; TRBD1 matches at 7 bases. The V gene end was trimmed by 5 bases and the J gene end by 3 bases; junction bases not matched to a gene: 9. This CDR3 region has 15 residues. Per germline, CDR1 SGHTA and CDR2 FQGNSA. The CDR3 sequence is CASSPGQWVDYGYTF. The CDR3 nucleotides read TGTGCCAGCAGCCCGGGACAGTGGGTTGACTATGGCTACACCTTC.

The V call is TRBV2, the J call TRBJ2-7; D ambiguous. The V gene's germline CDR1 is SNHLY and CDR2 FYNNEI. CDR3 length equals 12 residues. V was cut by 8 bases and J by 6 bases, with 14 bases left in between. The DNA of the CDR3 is TGTGCCAGCCTTGAAGAGCGCGGCGAGCAGTACTTC. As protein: CASLEERGEQYF.

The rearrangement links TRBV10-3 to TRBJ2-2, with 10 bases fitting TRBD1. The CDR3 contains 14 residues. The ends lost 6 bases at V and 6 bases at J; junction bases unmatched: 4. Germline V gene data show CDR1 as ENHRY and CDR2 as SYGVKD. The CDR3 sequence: CAISGQGGSGELFF. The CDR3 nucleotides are TGTGCCATCAGCGGACAGGGGGGCTCCGGGGAGCTGTTTTTT.

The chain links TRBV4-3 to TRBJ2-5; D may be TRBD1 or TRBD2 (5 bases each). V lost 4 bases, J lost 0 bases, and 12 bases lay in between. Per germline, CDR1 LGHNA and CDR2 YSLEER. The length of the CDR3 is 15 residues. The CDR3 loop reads CASSPGTLHQETQYF. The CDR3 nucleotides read TGCGCCAGCAGCCCAGGGACCCTTCACCAAGAGACCCAGTACTTC.

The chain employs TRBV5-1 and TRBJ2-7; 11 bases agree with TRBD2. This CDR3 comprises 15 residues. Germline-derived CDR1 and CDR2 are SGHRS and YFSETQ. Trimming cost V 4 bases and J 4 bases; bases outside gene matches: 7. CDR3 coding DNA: TGCGCCAGCAGCCCCGCCGGGACTAGCGGTTACGAGCAGTACTTC. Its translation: CASSPAGTSGYEQYF.

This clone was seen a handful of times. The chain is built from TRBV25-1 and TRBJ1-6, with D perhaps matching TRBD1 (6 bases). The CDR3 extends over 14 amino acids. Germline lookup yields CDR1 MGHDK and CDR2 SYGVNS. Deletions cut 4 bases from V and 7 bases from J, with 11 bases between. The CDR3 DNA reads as TGTGCCAGCAGTGTTGGGACAACCAATTCACCCCTCCACTTT. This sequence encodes CASSVGTTNSPLHF.

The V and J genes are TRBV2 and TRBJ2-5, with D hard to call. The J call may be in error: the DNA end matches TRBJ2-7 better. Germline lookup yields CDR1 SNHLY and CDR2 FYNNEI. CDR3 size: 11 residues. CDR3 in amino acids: CASRPAYEQYF. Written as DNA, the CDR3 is TGTGCCAGCAGGCCGGCCTACGAGCAGTACTTC.

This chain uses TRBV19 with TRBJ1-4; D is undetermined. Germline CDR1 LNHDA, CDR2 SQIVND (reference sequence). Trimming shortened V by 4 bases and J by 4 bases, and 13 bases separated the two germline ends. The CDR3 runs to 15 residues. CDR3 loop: CASSKGNRDNEKLFF. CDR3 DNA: TGTGCCAGTAGTAAAGGGAACAGAGATAATGAAAAACTGTTTTTT.

The CDR3 sequence: CSAREQGGYTF. CDR3 DNA: TGCAGTGCTAGAGAGCAGGGTGGCTACACCTTC. V usage is TRBV20-1 and J usage is TRBJ1-2; perhaps TRBD1 as D (5 bases). CDR3 length: 11 residues. Per germline, CDR1 DFQATT and CDR2 SNEGSKA (reference sequence). V gave up 0 bases and J gave up 7 bases, with 6 bases separating them.

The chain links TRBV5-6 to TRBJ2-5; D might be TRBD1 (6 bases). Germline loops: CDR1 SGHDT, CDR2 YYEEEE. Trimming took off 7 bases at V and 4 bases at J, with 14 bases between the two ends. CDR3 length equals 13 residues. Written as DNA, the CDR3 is TGTGCCAGCCGATCCAGGGGTTCAGAGACCCAGTACTTC. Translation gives CASRSRGSETQYF.

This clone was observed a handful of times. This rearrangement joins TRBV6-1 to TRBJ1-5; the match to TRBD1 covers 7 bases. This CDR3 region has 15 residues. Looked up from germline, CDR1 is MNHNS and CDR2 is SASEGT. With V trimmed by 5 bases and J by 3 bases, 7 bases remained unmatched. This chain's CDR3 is CASSRDRASNQPQHF. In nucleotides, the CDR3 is TGTGCCAGCAGTCGAGACAGGGCTTCCAATCAGCCCCAGCATTTT.

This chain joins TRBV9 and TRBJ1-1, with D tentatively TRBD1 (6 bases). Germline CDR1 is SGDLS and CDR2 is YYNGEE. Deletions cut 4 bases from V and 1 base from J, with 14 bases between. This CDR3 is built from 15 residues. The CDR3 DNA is TGTGCCAGCAGCCTCGTAACACAGGGGAACACTGAAGCTTTCTTT. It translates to CASSLVTQGNTEAFF. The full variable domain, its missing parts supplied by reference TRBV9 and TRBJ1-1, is DSGVTQTPKHLITATGQRVTLRCSPRSGDLSVYWYQQSLDQGLQFLIQYYNGEERAKGNILERFSAQQFPDLHSELNLSSLELGDSALYFCASSLVTQGNTEAFFGQGTRLTVV.

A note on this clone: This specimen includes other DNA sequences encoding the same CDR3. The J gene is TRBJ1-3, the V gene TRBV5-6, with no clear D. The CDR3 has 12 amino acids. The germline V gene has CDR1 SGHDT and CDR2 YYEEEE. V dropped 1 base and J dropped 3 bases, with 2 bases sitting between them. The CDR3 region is CASSLFGNTIYF. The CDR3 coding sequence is TGTGCCAGCAGCTTGTTTGGAAACACCATATATTTT. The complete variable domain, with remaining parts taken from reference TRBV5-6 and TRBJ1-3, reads DAGVTQSPTHLIKTRGQQVTLRCSPKSGHDTVSWYQQALGQGPQFIFQYYEEEERQRGNFPDRFSGHQFPNYSSELNVNALLLGDSALYLCASSLFGNTIYFGEGSWLTVV.

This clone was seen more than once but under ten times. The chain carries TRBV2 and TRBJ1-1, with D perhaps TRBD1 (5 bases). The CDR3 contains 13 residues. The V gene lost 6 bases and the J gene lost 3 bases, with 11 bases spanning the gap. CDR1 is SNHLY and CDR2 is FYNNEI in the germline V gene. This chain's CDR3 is CASSRDEYTEAFF. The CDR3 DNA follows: TGTGCCAGCAGCAGGGATGAGTACACTGAAGCTTTCTTT.

The CDR3 reads CASRAGLGQPQHF. The CDR3 nucleotides read TGCGCCAGCAGGGCAGGGTTAGGTCAGCCCCAGCATTTT. The chain carries TRBV5-1 and TRBJ1-5; D is possibly TRBD1 (5 bases). V lost 5 bases and J lost 6, with 12 bases in between. The germline V gene encodes CDR1 SGHRS and CDR2 YFSETQ. The CDR3 extends over 13 amino acids.